These 2 T cell receptor beta chains were all obtained from the same sample, sequenced in a study of graft-versus-host responses after intestinal transplantation. TCRdb keeps only in-frame clones here, not all; method: immunoSEQ multiplex PCR. The sample includes around 14,000 clones, 33% seen only once; the top ten take more than 5.5%. The material sequenced was alloreactive CD4+ T cells from a mixed lymphocyte reaction culture, taken before intestinal transplant. Noted subset: CFSE-low proliferating T cells sorted from roughly six-day pre-transplant mixed lymphocyte reaction (GvH or HvG direction). Every receptor here comes from a human patient who received an intestinal transplant.

This clone has just a few counts. V usage is TRBV28 and J usage is TRBJ2-7; D is possibly TRBD1 or TRBD2 (7 bases each). The V gene lost 6 bases and the J gene lost 0 bases, with 18 bases spanning the gap. The CDR3 contains 16 residues. The germline V gene encodes CDR1 MDHEN and CDR2 SYDVKM. CDR3 loop: CASSAQGGGGSYEQYF. The DNA of the CDR3 is TGTGCCAGCAGCGCTCAGGGGGGAGGGGGCTCCTACGAGCAGTACTTC.

This clone was found a few times. The chain links TRBV28 to TRBJ2-7, with TRBD1 matching 7 bases. The CDR3 is made up of 19 amino acids. The ends lost 5 bases at V and 3 bases at J; junction bases unmatched: 22. The germline gives CDR1 MDHEN, CDR2 SYDVKM. For the CDR3, the DNA is TGTGCCAGCAGTCCTAGGACAGGACGAGCCCGGTCCATACTCTACGAGCAGTACTTC. Translated: CASSPRTGRARSILYEQYF.